These 20 T cell receptor beta chains came from one sample sequenced in a study of OX40 agonist ivuxolimab in advanced cancers. Libraries came from the immunoSEQ multiplex PCR assay. The table was pulled from immuneACCESS by TCRdb, which kept in-frame rearrangements only. Such tables lose some clones; where checked, under half of the loss comes from unresolved V genes, and the rest has no known cause. The sample contains roughly 60,000 clones, approximately 80% of them found a single time. The ten largest make up about 4% of the sample. The sequencing used CD4+ or CD8+ T cells sorted from blood, collected in a trial of the OX40 agonist ivuxolimab. These receptors originate from an adult with an advanced solid tumor such as melanoma, head and neck, liver or kidney cancer.

The V call is TRBV7-9, the J call TRBJ2-7; 9 bases are shared with TRBD2. Germline-derived CDR1 and CDR2 are SEHNR and FQNEAQ (reference sequence). The CDR3 is 15 residues long. J gave up 4 bases and V 4 bases, and 8 bases lay outside the gene matches. CDR3 protein: CASSSGGLAAYEQYF. The DNA of the CDR3 is TGTGCCAGCAGCTCAGGGGGACTAGCCGCTTACGAGCAGTACTTC.

V is TRBV7-6 and J is TRBJ2-1; D is uncertain. The germline V and J ends were trimmed by 1 base and 3 bases, with 7 bases remaining between them. The CDR3 consists of 14 residues. Germline assignment: CDR1 SGHVS and CDR2 FNYEAQ. CDR3: CASSLESHYNEQFF. The CDR3 region has the DNA TGTGCCAGCAGCTTAGAGAGTCACTACAATGAGCAGTTCTTC.

J is TRBJ2-3 and V is TRBV27; D is undetermined. The CDR3 extends over 11 amino acids. Deletions cut 4 bases from V and 4 bases from J, with 3 bases between. Germline CDR1 reads MNHEY; CDR2 reads SMNVEV (reference sequence). CDR3 amino acids: CASSYSDTQYF. The CDR3 coding sequence is TGTGCCAGCAGTTATTCAGATACGCAGTATTTT.

The rearrangement uses TRBV9 and TRBJ2-3; D possibly corresponds to TRBD1 (6 bases). Germline V CDR1 and CDR2: SGDLS, YYNGEE. Trimming removed 0 bases from V and 1 base from J, with 18 bases in between. The CDR3 covers 18 residues. CDR3 sequence: CASSVGWGRATGTDTQYF. CDR3 DNA: TGTGCCAGCAGCGTAGGTTGGGGGCGAGCGACCGGCACAGATACGCAGTATTTT.

The chain carries TRBV2 and TRBJ2-3; a possible D gene is TRBD1 (6 bases). The V end was cut by 8 bases, the J end by 5 bases, with 14 bases between. The germline V gene encodes CDR1 SNHLY and CDR2 FYNNEI. This CDR3 region has 13 residues. CDR3 in amino acids: CASLRGGGDTQYF. CDR3 nucleotide sequence: TGTGCCAGCTTAAGAGGGGGTGGAGATACGCAGTATTTT.

This clone has only a few counts. The rearrangement links TRBV19 to TRBJ2-6; TRBD2 is a possible D gene (5 bases). V lost 8 bases and J 2 bases, leaving 10 bases between the germline ends. The V gene's germline CDR1 is LNHDA and CDR2 SQIVND (reference sequence). The CDR3 runs to 14 residues. This chain's CDR3 is CASERRAGANVLTF. The CDR3 DNA is TGTGCCAGTGAGAGGCGGGCTGGGGCCAACGTCCTGACTTTC.

The chain couples TRBV6-5 to TRBJ1-1; 8 bases align to TRBD1. CDR1 and CDR2 from the germline V gene are MNHEY and SVGAGI. V lost 2 bases, J lost 5 bases, and 4 bases stayed unmatched. This CDR3 has 14 residues. Written as DNA, the CDR3 is TGTGCCAGCAGTTACGCGGACAGGGAGACTGAAGCTTTCTTT. Translated, it gives CASSYADRETEAFF.

The chain carries TRBV28 and TRBJ1-3, with TRBD1 as a possible D gene (5 bases). CDR1 is MDHEN and CDR2 is SYDVKM in the germline V gene. The CDR3 covers 18 residues. V gave up 6 bases and J gave up 4 bases, with 25 bases separating them. The CDR3 protein is CASRPLILSRGRGNTIYF. Written as DNA, the CDR3 is TGTGCCAGCAGACCCCTTATCCTTTCGCGGGGGAGGGGAAACACCATATATTTT.

V usage is TRBV28 and J usage is TRBJ2-1, with TRBD2 identical over 7 bases. Germline-derived CDR1 and CDR2 are MDHEN and SYDVKM. V gave up 7 bases and J gave up 11 bases; unmatched junction bases: 5. This CDR3 spans 11 amino acids. The CDR3 coding sequence is TGTGCCAGCACACCCGGGGGGAAGCAGTTCTTC. It codes for CASTPGGKQFF.

The CDR3 DNA reads as TGTGCCTGGAGGCCCCTTGGACAGGGGTTAAAAGATACGCAGTATTTT. This gives the protein CAWRPLGQGLKDTQYF. The V and J genes are TRBV30 and TRBJ2-3, with 9 positions matching TRBD1. Germline loops: CDR1 GTSNPN, CDR2 SVGIG (reference sequence). V was pared by 3 bases and J by 5 bases, with 12 bases of the junction left unmatched. The CDR3 is made up of 16 amino acids.

V is TRBV11-2 and J is TRBJ2-1; the D gene could be TRBD1 or TRBD2 (5 bases each). Trimming took off 5 bases at V and 2 bases at J, with 16 bases between the two ends. The germline gives CDR1 SGHAT, CDR2 FQNNGV. The CDR3 is 16 amino acids. CDR3 in DNA: TGTGCCAGCAGCCGCGGCCCTAGGGACCCCTACAATGAGCAGTTCTTC. Amino acids: CASSRGPRDPYNEQFF.

This chain's CDR3 is CASSPGTWNSYEQYF. CDR3 bases: TGTGCCAGCAGCCCCGGGACATGGAACTCCTACGAGCAGTACTTC. This chain links TRBV7-9 with TRBJ2-7, with D maybe TRBD1 (6 bases). The CDR3 loop spans 15 amino acids. Germline CDR1 and CDR2: SEHNR and FQNEAQ (reference sequence). V gave up 5 bases and J gave up 0 bases, with 14 bases separating them. The variable domain in full, completed from reference TRBV7-9 and TRBJ2-7, reads DTGVSQNPRHKITKRGQNVTFRCDPISEHNRLYWYRQTLGQGPEFLTYFQNEAQLEKSRLLSDRFSAERPKGSFSTLEIQRTEQGDSAMYLCASSPGTWNSYEQYFGPGTRLTVT.

The V and J genes are TRBV7-9 and TRBJ2-7, with 9 nucleotides matching TRBD2. There are 13 residues in the CDR3. Germline V gives CDR1 SEHNR, CDR2 FQNEAQ (reference sequence). The V segment lost 6 bases and the J segment 3 bases; nucleotides outside the gene matches: 3. Here the CDR3 reads CASRGGRGYEQYF. CDR3 coding DNA: TGTGCCAGCAGGGGCGGGAGGGGCTACGAGCAGTACTTC.

The genes are TRBV7-8 and TRBJ1-1; D is unresolved. Germline CDR1 and CDR2: SGHVS and FQNEAQ. This CDR3 has 14 amino acids. V was trimmed by 5 bases and J by 4 bases, leaving 14 bases between them. DNA for the CDR3: TGTGCCAGCAGCCAAAGACGATTTGGCACTGAAGCTTTCTTT. Its protein is CASSQRRFGTEAFF.

This rearrangement joins TRBV5-1 to TRBJ2-7; D might be TRBD2 (6 bases). Trimming left V 4 bases short and J 3 bases short, with 11 bases between. The CDR3 is made up of 13 amino acids. Germline V gives CDR1 SGHRS, CDR2 YFSETQ. As DNA, the CDR3 is TGCGCCAGCAGCGTGGGACTGAACTACGAGCAGTACTTC. Its translation: CASSVGLNYEQYF.

The V call is TRBV13, the J call TRBJ2-2; 7 bases agree with TRBD2. V shed 6 bases, J shed 4 bases, and the junction held 8 bases outside the gene matches. The CDR3 covers 15 residues. The germline V gene encodes CDR1 PRHDT and CDR2 FYEKMQ (reference sequence). Here the CDR3 reads CASRAGLGVTGELFF. Written as DNA, the CDR3 is TGTGCCAGCAGGGCTGGACTAGGGGTCACCGGGGAGCTGTTTTTT.

This clone was counted only a few times. V is TRBV5-4 and J is TRBJ2-2; 7 bases fit TRBD2. The germline gives CDR1 SGHNT, CDR2 YYREEE (reference sequence). Unmatched junction bases numbered 3, after V lost 4 bases and J lost 3 bases. This CDR3 spans 14 amino acids. CDR3 loop: CASSRLADTGELFF. CDR3 in DNA: TGTGCCAGCAGCCGACTAGCAGACACCGGGGAGCTGTTTTTT.

The V call is TRBV25-1, the J call TRBJ2-7; 9 bases fit TRBD1. Losses at the gene ends were 2 bases for V and 3 bases for J; bases not matched to a gene: 5. This CDR3 has 15 amino acids. Germline-derived CDR1 and CDR2 are MGHDK and SYGVNS. This chain's CDR3 is CASSEVGDRDYEQYF. The CDR3 region has the DNA TGTGCCAGCAGTGAAGTTGGGGACAGGGACTACGAGCAGTACTTC.

The chain employs TRBV10-3 and TRBJ2-1; TRBD1 agrees at 7 bases. This CDR3 spans 15 amino acids. With V trimmed by 5 bases and J by 1 base, 5 bases remained unmatched. Germline V gene data show CDR1 as ENHRY and CDR2 as SYGVKD. The CDR3 loop is CAISNTGQSYNEQFF. The DNA for the CDR3 is TGTGCCATCAGTAACACGGGACAGTCCTACAATGAGCAGTTCTTC.

The V and J genes are TRBV2 and TRBJ2-7; D is unresolved. Germline V gene lookup returns CDR1 SNHLY and CDR2 FYNNEI. This CDR3 spans 12 amino acids. Trimming pared 5 bases from V and 6 bases from J, leaving 11 bases between. The DNA for the CDR3 is TGTGCCAGCAGTTTACGTCTGGGCGAGCAGTACTTC. As protein: CASSLRLGEQYF. Full variable domain (rest looked up from reference TRBV2 and TRBJ2-7): EPEVTQTPSHQVTQMGQEVILRCVPISNHLYFYWYRQILGQKVEFLVSFYNNEISEKSEIFDDQFSVERPDGSNFTLKIRSTKLEDSAMYFCASSLRLGEQYFGPGTRLTVT.